This TCR beta chain was retrieved from a study of control samples from healthy donors and cancer patients. V was clipped by 4 bases and J by 4 bases, with 14 bases between them. The CDR3 is 14 amino acids. Per germline, CDR1 SGHAT and CDR2 FQNNGV. Assay used: immunoSEQ multiplex PCR; TCRdb lists only in-frame clones, some missing. The sample shows over 85,000 clones, 85% to 95% of them seen only once. The receptor was isolated from a woman aged 25 to 45 in good health. Material for sequencing was blood. V gene TRBV11-2 combines with J gene TRBJ2-7, with D unresolved. The CDR3 nucleotides are TGTGCCAGCAGCTCAACCCGACGAAAATACGAGCAGTACTTC. Amino acids: CASSSTRRKYEQYF.